The 15 T cell receptor beta chains in this list originate from one sample, sequenced in a study of blood T cell repertoires in COVID-19. Some clones are missing from TCRdb's copy, which holds only in-frame ones; the method was immunoSEQ multiplex PCR. This table holds hundreds of thousands of clones, around 88% found once. Sequencing was done on a sample of PBMCs or T cells enriched from blood (not recorded which). Receptors originate from a woman aged 35 to 49 who had recovered from COVID-19.

V is TRBV7-2 and J is TRBJ2-3; 7 bases are a match to TRBD2. Germline V CDR1 and CDR2: SGHTA, FQGNSA. The V gene end was trimmed by 5 bases and the J gene end by 4 bases; junction bases not matched to a gene: 9. The CDR3 runs 15 residues. The CDR3 DNA reads as TGTGCCAGCAGCAGCTTAGAGACTAGCTCAGATACGCAGTATTTT. Translation: CASSSLETSSDTQYF.

V gene TRBV2 combines with J gene TRBJ1-1; 7 bases agree with TRBD1. After removal of 5 bases from V and 5 bases from J, the junction contained 8 bases not matched to a gene. The CDR3 has 14 residues. Looked up from germline, CDR1 is SNHLY and CDR2 is FYNNEI. CDR3 sequence reads: CASSQTGVSTEAFF. CDR3 coding DNA: TGTGCCAGCAGTCAAACAGGGGTTTCGACTGAAGCTTTCTTT.

The chain joins TRBV28 to TRBJ1-5; D not resolved. The germline gives CDR1 MDHEN, CDR2 SYDVKM. With 6 bases removed from V and 7 bases from J, the gap between germline ends came to 16 bases. CDR3 length equals 14 residues. CDR3 DNA sequence: TGTGCCAGCAGACTGCCCTCCTCCATCCAGCCCCAGCATTTT. Translated: CASRLPSSIQPQHF.

The CDR3 loop is CASSPEPGEIYEQYF. The CDR3 DNA is TGTGCCAGCAGCCCTGAACCGGGAGAAATCTACGAGCAGTACTTC. The rearrangement links TRBV7-2 to TRBJ2-7; TRBD2 is a possible D gene (6 bases). Germline values: CDR1 SGHTA, CDR2 FQGNSA. CDR3 size: 15 residues. With 5 bases removed from V and 3 bases from J, the gap between germline ends came to 17 bases.

This chain connects TRBV6-4 to TRBJ2-7; D is perhaps TRBD2 (5 bases). V lost 5 bases to trimming and J lost 2 bases, with 13 bases between them. This CDR3 comprises 14 residues. Per germline, CDR1 MRHNA and CDR2 SNTAGT. The CDR3 region has the DNA TGTGCCAGCAGTTGCCGGGAAGACGCCTACGAGCAGTACTTC. Translation gives CASSCREDAYEQYF.

The V and J genes are TRBV4-1 and TRBJ2-3; TRBD1 might be the D (5 bases). V was trimmed by 0 bases and J by 3 bases, leaving 16 bases between them. Germline V gives CDR1 MGHRA, CDR2 YSYEKL. The CDR3 totals 17 residues. CDR3 in amino acids: CASSQDPLRVVTDTQYF. The CDR3 DNA is TGCGCCAGCAGCCAAGACCCCCTCAGGGTAGTAACAGATACGCAGTATTTT.

The rearrangement uses TRBV4-3 and TRBJ1-2; 7 nucleotides match TRBD1. V lost 0 bases and J lost 3; bases outside the gene matches: 7. Germline V gene sequence: CDR1 LGHNA, CDR2 YSLEER. The CDR3 runs to 16 residues. The CDR3: CASSQDEGAPYYGYTF. As DNA, the CDR3 is TGCGCCAGCAGCCAAGATGAGGGGGCCCCCTACTATGGCTACACCTTC.

The chain carries TRBV2 and TRBJ1-2, with 7 bases identical to TRBD1. Unmatched junction bases numbered 3, after V lost 5 bases and J lost 0 bases. The CDR3 is 14 amino acids. Germline V CDR1 and CDR2: SNHLY, FYNNEI. In nucleotides, the CDR3 is TGTGCCAGCAGTTTCGGACAGGCTAACTATGGCTACACCTTC. This sequence encodes CASSFGQANYGYTF.

The rearrangement uses TRBV11-2 and TRBJ2-7, with 9 bases aligning to TRBD1. The trim removed 1 base at V and 7 bases at J, leaving 5 bases unmatched. Per the germline V gene, CDR1 is SGHAT and CDR2 is FQNNGV. The CDR3 extends over 14 amino acids. CDR3 sequence: CASSLGTGVWEQYF. DNA of the CDR3: TGTGCCAGCAGCTTAGGGACAGGGGTTTGGGAGCAGTACTTC.

V usage is TRBV5-1 and J usage is TRBJ1-1; no firm D call. Trimming removed 2 bases at V and 1 base at J, with 18 bases between. Germline V CDR1 and CDR2: SGHRS, YFSETQ. The CDR3 is made up of 17 amino acids. CDR3 region: CASSFSQSAFGNTEAFF. In DNA, the CDR3 is TGCGCCAGCAGCTTCTCACAGTCCGCGTTTGGGAACACTGAAGCTTTCTTT.

The chain has TRBV7-9 and TRBJ1-1; 8 positions match TRBD1. The V segment lost 3 bases and the J segment 5 bases; nucleotides outside the gene matches: 11. Germline V gene data show CDR1 as SEHNR and CDR2 as FQNEAQ (reference sequence). The CDR3 covers 16 residues. The CDR3, as DNA: TGTGCCAGCAGCTTGTCGTCACGTTGGACAGGGACTGAAGCTTTCTTT. It translates to CASSLSSRWTGTEAFF.

This chain connects TRBV2 to TRBJ2-3, with D possibly TRBD2 on 6 matching bases. Trimming took off 6 bases at V and 3 bases at J, with 10 bases between the two ends. This CDR3 has 13 amino acids. Germline lookup yields CDR1 SNHLY and CDR2 FYNNEI. CDR3 loop: CASSGRGTDTQYF. Here the CDR3 DNA reads TGTGCCAGCAGCGGGAGAGGGACAGATACGCAGTATTTT.

This clone was seen a few times. The V gene is TRBV2, the J gene TRBJ2-7; 7 positions agree with TRBD1. Germline CDR1 is SNHLY and CDR2 is FYNNEI. J was trimmed by 6 bases and V by 3 bases; bases with no gene match: 11. The CDR3 runs to 15 residues. The CDR3 protein is CASSDLDRVYAEQYF. The DNA of the CDR3 is TGTGCCAGCAGTGACCTCGACAGGGTCTATGCCGAGCAGTACTTC.

This chain uses TRBV7-6 with TRBJ2-1; 9 nucleotides line up with TRBD2. Germline assignment: CDR1 SGHVS and CDR2 FNYEAQ. Trimming at V came to 6 bases and at J to 7 bases, leaving 10 bases not matched to a gene. CDR3 length equals 15 residues. The CDR3 loop is CASSRSGRISNEQFF. The CDR3 bases are TGTGCCAGCAGTCGGAGCGGGAGGATTTCTAATGAGCAGTTCTTC.

The chain has TRBV19 and TRBJ1-4, with 8 bases that match TRBD1. CDR1 and CDR2 (germline): LNHDA, SQIVND (reference sequence). There are 14 residues in the CDR3. The V and J ends lost 5 bases and 8 bases, in that order; junction bases with no gene match: 7. CDR3: CASSRRQGAEKLFF. CDR3 coding DNA: TGTGCCAGTAGTCGGCGGCAGGGGGCGGAAAAACTGTTTTTT.